This T cell receptor beta chain was identified in a study of CD8+ T cells in alopecia areata. Trimming stripped 4 bases from V and 5 bases from J, with 11 bases between. Germline CDR1 reads SQVTM; CDR2 reads ANQGSEA. The CDR3 contains 12 residues. Both peripheral blood and punch biopsies of lesional scalp skin were obtained from patients who had alopecia areata. This clone is a singleton in its sample. cDNA reverse transcribed from extracted RNA served as the sequencing template. TCRdb's table, derived via immunoSEQ multiplex PCR, lists solely in-frame clones and lacks some. Among about 97,000 clones listed, 41% were seen once.

The chain employs TRBV29-1 and TRBJ2-5, with D tentatively TRBD2 (6 bases). This receptor was obtained from a human donor with alopecia areata. What was sequenced was CD4+ T cells sorted from blood. CDR3 residues: CSVARRGETQYF. CDR3 sequence (DNA): TGCAGCGTTGCGCGTCGGGGGGAGACCCAGTACTTC.